Following are 24 T cell receptor beta chains from one sample sequenced in a study of cytomegalovirus exposure and HLA in healthy donors. The method was immunoSEQ multiplex PCR; TCRdb's version includes in-frame clones alone and lacks a portion of them. Among under 250,000 clones listed, around 87% were seen once. The sample was PBMCs. The origin of the receptors is a young woman in good health and CMV-seropositive.

This clone was recorded once. The V and J genes are TRBV5-8 and TRBJ2-7; D might be TRBD2 (5 bases). V shed 2 bases and J shed 0 bases, with 9 bases lying between them. The CDR3 sequence is 14 residues long. The germline V gene encodes CDR1 SGHTS and CDR2 YDEGEE. The CDR3 DNA sequence: TGTGCCAGCAGCTTAAAGCGGAACTCCTACGAGCAGTACTTC. Its protein product is CASSLKRNSYEQYF.

This clone appeared once. The chain carries TRBV5-6 and TRBJ1-1; 9 bases align to TRBD1. J was trimmed by 3 bases and V by 3 bases; bases with no gene match: 6. This CDR3 contains 15 residues. The germline V gene has CDR1 SGHDT and CDR2 YYEEEE. CDR3 sequence (DNA): TGTGCCAGCAGCTCAACAGGGGGCAGGGACACTGAAGCTTTCTTT. Protein sequence: CASSSTGGRDTEAFF. Full variable domain (missing parts from reference TRBV5-6 and TRBJ1-1): DAGVTQSPTHLIKTRGQQVTLRCSPKSGHDTVSWYQQALGQGPQFIFQYYEEEERQRGNFPDRFSGHQFPNYSSELNVNALLLGDSALYLCASSSTGGRDTEAFFGQGTRLTVV.

The chain employs TRBV21-1 and TRBJ2-6; the table calls TRBD2, which could not be checked here. TRBV21-1 is classified as a pseudogene. The CDR3 length is 16 residues. The CDR3 DNA is TGTGCCAGCAGCAAAGCATCGAGGGCTGGGGCCAACGTCCTGACTTTC. Protein product: CASSKASRAGANVLTF.

This clone was seen just once. The chain is built from TRBV28 and TRBJ2-7, with 15 bases that match TRBD2. Germline V gene data show CDR1 as MDHEN and CDR2 as SYDVKM. V trimming: 6 bases; J trimming: 3 bases; junction bases outside the gene matches: 3. The CDR3 has 15 amino acids. CDR3 nucleotides: TGTGCCAGCAGAGGACTAGCGGGAGGGAGCTACGAGCAGTACTTC. It is translated as CASRGLAGGSYEQYF.

This chain connects TRBV6-5 to TRBJ1-5; possible D gene TRBD1, 5 bases. Trimming took 5 bases from V and 0 from J, leaving 11 bases between them. The CDR3 covers 15 residues. The V gene's germline CDR1 is MNHEY and CDR2 SVGAGI. CDR3: CASSLSDSSNQPQHF. The DNA of the CDR3 is TGTGCCAGCAGTCTCTCAGACAGTAGCAATCAGCCCCAGCATTTT.

The V call is TRBV5-1, the J call TRBJ1-2, with 10 bases that match TRBD1. Trimming cost V 0 bases and J 5 bases; bases outside gene matches: 10. The V gene's germline CDR1 is SGHRS and CDR2 YFSETQ. The CDR3 totals 17 residues. CDR3 amino acids: CASSLGQDRGVNYGYTF. CDR3 sequence (DNA): TGCGCCAGCAGCTTGGGGCAGGACAGGGGGGTAAATTATGGCTACACCTTC.

V is TRBV5-5 and J is TRBJ1-2; possibly TRBD1 for D (5 bases). The V end was cut by 2 bases, the J end by 0 bases, with 8 bases between. The CDR3 extends over 14 amino acids. Germline V CDR1 and CDR2: SGHKS, YYEKEE (reference sequence). The CDR3 DNA reads TGTGCCAGCAGCTTTGACAGAGCTAACTATGGCTACACCTTC. Its protein product is CASSFDRANYGYTF. The complete variable domain, with remaining parts taken from reference TRBV5-5 and TRBJ1-2, reads DAGVTQSPTHLIKTRGQQVTLRCSPISGHKSVSWYQQVLGQGPQFIFQYYEKEERGRGNFPDRFSARQFPNYSSELNVNALLLGDSALYLCASSFDRANYGYTFGSGTRLTVV.

The chain uses TRBV27 and TRBJ2-7; 14 nucleotides match TRBD2. Germline values: CDR1 MNHEY, CDR2 SMNVEV (reference sequence). The CDR3 runs 15 residues. V was pared by 6 bases and J by 5 bases, with 6 bases of the junction left unmatched. The CDR3 nucleotides read TGTGCCAGCAGGACCGGGACTAGCGGGAGACACGAGCAGTACTTC. This encodes CASRTGTSGRHEQYF.

The V gene is TRBV6-1, the J gene TRBJ1-2; 8 bases line up with TRBD1. Germline assignment: CDR1 MNHNS and CDR2 SASEGT. V was pared by 5 bases and J by 4 bases, with 9 bases of the junction left unmatched. The CDR3 length is 15 residues. Written as DNA, the CDR3 is TGTGCCAGCAGTTTCCGGACAGGGAATATCTATGGCTACACCTTC. Protein sequence: CASSFRTGNIYGYTF.

The genes are TRBV29-1 and TRBJ1-5, with D possibly being TRBD1 (6 bases). The ends were cut back, 4 bases at V and 4 bases at J, with 14 bases in the middle. The germline CDR1 and CDR2 sequences are SQVTM and ANQGSEA. The CDR3 sequence is 14 residues long. The CDR3 nucleotides read TGCAGCGTTGCCGGCGACAGGCCTAATCAGCCCCAGCATTTT. Its translation: CSVAGDRPNQPQHF.

The chain has TRBV29-1 and TRBJ2-7; 11 bases agree with TRBD2. Losses at the gene ends were 4 bases for V and 6 bases for J; bases not matched to a gene: 17. Germline values: CDR1 SQVTM, CDR2 ANQGSEA. The CDR3 sequence is 17 residues long. The CDR3 loop reads CSVGETGTSGFHSEQYF. The CDR3 region has the DNA TGCAGCGTTGGGGAAACCGGGACTAGCGGATTTCATTCCGAGCAGTACTTC.

This clone appeared a single time. This chain links TRBV29-1 with TRBJ1-2; perhaps TRBD1 as D (6 bases). Germline V gene data show CDR1 as SQVTM and CDR2 as ANQGSEA. V lost 6 bases, J lost 2 bases, and 13 bases lay in between. The CDR3 runs to 13 residues. CDR3: CSVVQGLNYGYTF. The CDR3 DNA follows: TGCAGCGTAGTACAGGGACTAAACTATGGCTACACCTTC.

V and J are TRBV9 and TRBJ2-7, with 8 bases lining up with TRBD2. The CDR3 covers 14 residues. Germline V gene data show CDR1 as SGDLS and CDR2 as YYNGEE. J gave up 4 bases and V 4 bases, and 7 bases lay outside the gene matches. The CDR3 sequence: CASSLHSGSYEQYF. In DNA form, the CDR3 reads TGTGCCAGCAGCCTCCACAGCGGGAGTTACGAGCAGTACTTC. Supplemented by reference TRBV9 and TRBJ2-7, the full variable domain reads DSGVTQTPKHLITATGQRVTLRCSPRSGDLSVYWYQQSLDQGLQFLIQYYNGEERAKGNILERFSAQQFPDLHSELNLSSLELGDSALYFCASSLHSGSYEQYFGPGTRLTVT.

This clone was counted between two and nine times. The chain joins TRBV7-7 to TRBJ2-1, with D possibly being TRBD1 (6 bases). V was clipped by 5 bases and J by 8 bases, with 16 bases between them. CDR3 length equals 14 residues. CDR1 and CDR2 from the germline V gene are SSHAT and FNYEAQ (reference sequence). CDR3 in amino acids: CASSPQAGVDEQFF. The CDR3 DNA sequence: TGTGCCAGCAGCCCACAAGCAGGGGTCGATGAGCAGTTCTTC. The variable domain in full, with the rest retrieved from reference TRBV7-7 and TRBJ2-1, is GAGVSQSPRYKVTKRGQDVTLRCDPISSHATLYWYQQALGQGPEFLTYFNYEAQPDKSGLPSDRFSAERPEGSISTLTIQRTEQRDSAMYRCASSPQAGVDEQFFGPGTRLTVL.

The chain recombines TRBV29-1 with TRBJ2-1, with D possibly being TRBD1 (5 bases). V lost 3 bases, J lost 1 base, and 10 bases lay in between. Germline lookup yields CDR1 SQVTM and CDR2 ANQGSEA. The CDR3 sequence is 14 residues long. The CDR3 loop is CSVDREGSYNEQFF. In nucleotides, the CDR3 is TGCAGCGTTGACAGGGAAGGGTCCTACAATGAGCAGTTCTTC.

The chain recombines TRBV27 with TRBJ1-4; 7 nucleotides agree with TRBD1. CDR1 and CDR2 (germline): MNHEY, SMNVEV (reference sequence). This CDR3 region has 18 residues. The ends lost 7 bases at V and 4 bases at J; junction bases unmatched: 18. The CDR3 loop is CASKISAEGAWGNEKLFF. The DNA of the CDR3 is TGTGCCAGCAAAATATCCGCTGAGGGGGCGTGGGGTAATGAAAAACTGTTTTTT.

V gene TRBV5-1 combines with J gene TRBJ1-5; D is perhaps TRBD1 (6 bases). Germline assignment: CDR1 SGHRS and CDR2 YFSETQ. V was pared by 2 bases and J by 8 bases, with 17 bases between. This CDR3 has 15 residues. CDR3 loop: CASSFGGGGKEPQHF. Written as DNA, the CDR3 is TGCGCCAGCAGCTTCGGGGGCGGGGGCAAGGAGCCCCAGCATTTT.

This clone was recorded once. The chain links TRBV30 to TRBJ2-5, with TRBD1 matching over 10 bases. The V gene end was trimmed by 5 bases and the J gene end by 6 bases; junction bases not matched to a gene: 9. Germline V CDR1 and CDR2: GTSNPN, SVGIG (reference sequence). The CDR3 sequence is 14 residues long. CDR3 sequence (DNA): TGTGCCTGGGAACCGGGACAGGGGCAGAAGACCCAGTACTTC. It encodes CAWEPGQGQKTQYF.

This clone turned up a few times. The chain joins TRBV28 to TRBJ2-7, with TRBD2 matching over 8 bases. Trimming took 5 bases from V and 4 from J; bases not matched to a gene: 7. This CDR3 spans 14 amino acids. Germline V CDR1 and CDR2: MDHEN, SYDVKM. The CDR3: CASSPPGGLYEQYF. In nucleotides, the CDR3 is TGTGCCAGCAGTCCGCCGGGAGGGCTGTACGAGCAGTACTTC.

This rearrangement joins TRBV9 to TRBJ2-1; 11 bases map to TRBD2. Per the germline V gene, CDR1 is SGDLS and CDR2 is YYNGEE. Trimming removed 2 bases from V and 5 bases from J; junction bases left unmatched: 3. There are 15 residues in the CDR3. DNA of the CDR3: TGTGCCAGCAGCGTTCCGGGACTAGCGGACAATGAGCAGTTCTTC. It codes for CASSVPGLADNEQFF.

The CDR3 reads CASSRDVSTEAFF. The CDR3 DNA reads as TGCGCCAGCAGTCGCGATGTAAGCACTGAAGCTTTCTTT. This chain joins TRBV5-1 and TRBJ1-1; no clear D. With 5 bases removed from V and 4 bases from J, the gap between germline ends came to 12 bases. This CDR3 comprises 13 residues. The germline V gene has CDR1 SGHRS and CDR2 YFSETQ.

The V and J genes are TRBV5-4 and TRBJ2-7; 7 nucleotides align to TRBD2. The CDR3 spans 13 residues. V shed 0 bases and J 6 bases; nucleotides not matched to a gene: 3. CDR1 SGHNT and CDR2 YYREEE come from the germline V gene (reference sequence). CDR3 bases: TGTGCCAGCAGCTTGGCGGGGGGTTCCGAGCAGTACTTC. It encodes CASSLAGGSEQYF. Combining the CDR3 with reference TRBV5-4 and TRBJ2-7 gives the whole variable domain ETGVTQSPTHLIKTRGQQVTLRCSSQSGHNTVSWYQQALGQGPQFIFQYYREEENGRGNFPPRFSGLQFPNYSSELNVNALELDDSALYLCASSLAGGSEQYFGPGTRLTVT.

The V gene is TRBV4-1, the J gene TRBJ2-7, with 9 positions matching TRBD2. Unmatched junction bases numbered 17, after V lost 3 bases and J lost 5 bases. This CDR3 has 18 residues. Germline CDR1 and CDR2: MGHRA and YSYEKL. CDR3 loop: CASSHDMGLISGSNEQYF. DNA of the CDR3: TGCGCCAGCAGCCACGATATGGGGCTTATTAGCGGGAGCAACGAGCAGTACTTC.

As to this clone: The sample contains more than one DNA sequence encoding this CDR3. This chain links TRBV28 with TRBJ1-2; TRBD1 matches at 8 bases. The CDR3 loop spans 15 amino acids. The V and J ends lost 3 bases and 2 bases, in that order; junction bases with no gene match: 5. Germline assignment: CDR1 MDHEN and CDR2 SYDVKM. The CDR3 DNA sequence: TGTGCCAGCAGTTTGAACAGGGGGGTCAACTATGGCTACACCTTC. Amino acid sequence: CASSLNRGVNYGYTF.